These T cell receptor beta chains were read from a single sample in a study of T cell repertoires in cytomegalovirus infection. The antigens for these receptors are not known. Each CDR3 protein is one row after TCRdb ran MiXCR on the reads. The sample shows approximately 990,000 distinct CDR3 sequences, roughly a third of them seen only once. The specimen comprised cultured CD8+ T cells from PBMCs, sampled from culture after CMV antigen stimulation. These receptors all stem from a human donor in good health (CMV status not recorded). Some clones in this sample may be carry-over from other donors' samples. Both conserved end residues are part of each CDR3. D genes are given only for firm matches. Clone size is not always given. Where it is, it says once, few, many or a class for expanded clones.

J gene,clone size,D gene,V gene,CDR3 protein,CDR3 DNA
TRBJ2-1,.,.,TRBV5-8,CASSLATSGANEQFF,TGTGCCAGCAGCTTGGCGACTAGTGGCGCCAATGAGCAGTTCTTC
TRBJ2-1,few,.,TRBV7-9,CASSSAQGSNEQFF,TGTGCCAGCAGCTCAGCTCAGGGGAGCAATGAGCAGTTCTTC
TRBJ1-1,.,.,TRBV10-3,CAAKTENTEAFF,TGTGCCGCTAAGACAGAGAACACTGAAGCTTTCTTT
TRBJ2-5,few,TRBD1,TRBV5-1,CASSLTGRGQETQYF,TGCGCCAGCAGCTTGACGGGCAGGGGGCAAGAGACCCAGTACTTC
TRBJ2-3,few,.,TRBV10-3,CASASTSGGTDTQYF,TGTGCGTCCGCTAGCACCAGCGGAGGCACAGATACGCAGTATTTT
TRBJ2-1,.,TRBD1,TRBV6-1,CASSADRVPVNEQFF,TGTGCCAGCAGTGCAGACAGGGTTCCGGTCAATGAGCAGTTCTTC
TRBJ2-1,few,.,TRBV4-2,CASSQEGRGHEQFF,TGTGCCAGCAGCCAAGAAGGGCGGGGTCATGAGCAGTTCTTC
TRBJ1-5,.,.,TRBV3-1,CASSQTNRFPYSNQPQHF,TGTGCCAGCAGCCAGACCAACCGCTTTCCCTATAGCAATCAGCCCCAGCATTTT
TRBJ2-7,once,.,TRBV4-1,CASSQKAPGPEDEQYF,TGCGCCAGCAGCCAAAAAGCTCCGGGACCCGAGGACGAGCAGTACTTC
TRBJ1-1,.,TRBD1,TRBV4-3,CASSPNRGHTKNTEAFF,TGCGCCAGCAGCCCGAACAGGGGCCACACAAAGAACACTGAAGCTTTCTTT
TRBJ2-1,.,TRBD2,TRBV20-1,CSARTTSGEPGQFF,TGCAGTGCTAGGACCACTAGCGGGGAGCCAGGGCAGTTCTTC
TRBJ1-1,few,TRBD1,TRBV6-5,CASSYAPGTENTEAFF,TGTGCCAGCAGTTACGCTCCCGGGACAGAGAACACTGAAGCTTTCTTT
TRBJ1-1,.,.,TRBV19,CASRDWGAGANTEAFF,TGTGCCAGTAGGGACTGGGGGGCAGGGGCGAACACTGAAGCTTTCTTT
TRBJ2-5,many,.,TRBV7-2,CASSPQSRLGGASGQETQYF,TGTGCCAGCAGCCCCCAAAGCCGCCTAGGGGGGGCGAGCGGGCAAGAGACCCAGTACTTC
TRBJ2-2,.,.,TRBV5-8,CASSLKGGSHAGELFF,TGTGCCAGCAGCCTGAAGGGAGGATCGCATGCCGGGGAGCTGTTTTTT
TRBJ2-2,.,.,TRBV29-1,CSVKGGTGELFF,TGCAGCGTGAAAGGGGGCACCGGGGAGCTGTTTTTT
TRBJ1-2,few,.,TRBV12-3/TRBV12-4,CASSLLWGRSNYGYTF,TGTGCCAGCAGTTTATTATGGGGACGGAGTAACTATGGCTACACCTTC
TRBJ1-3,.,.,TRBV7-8,CASSLQGDGNTIYF,TGTGCCAGCAGCTTACAGGGAGATGGAAACACCATATATTTT
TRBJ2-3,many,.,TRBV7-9,CATTLGGKAADTDTQYF,TGTGCCACCACACTAGGGGGGAAAGCGGCCGATACAGATACGCAGTATTTT
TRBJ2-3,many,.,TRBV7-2,CASSLDPFTDTQYF,TGTGCCAGCAGCTTAGACCCTTTCACAGATACGCAGTATTTT
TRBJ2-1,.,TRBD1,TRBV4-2,CASSQEGQAPGYEQFF,TGTGCCAGCAGCCAAGAGGGACAGGCCCCAGGCTATGAGCAGTTCTTC
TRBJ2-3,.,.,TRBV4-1,CASSQDGYDTQYF,TGCGCCAGCAGCCAAGATGGCTACGATACGCAGTATTTT
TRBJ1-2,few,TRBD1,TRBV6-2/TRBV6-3,CASSYWTGDGYTF,TGTGCCAGCAGTTACTGGACAGGGGACGGCTACACCTTC
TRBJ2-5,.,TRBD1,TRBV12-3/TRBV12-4,CASRLLGQGQETQYF,TGTGCCAGCAGATTATTGGGACAGGGGCAAGAGACCCAGTACTTC
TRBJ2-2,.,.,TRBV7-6,CASRGATGELFF,TGTGCCAGCCGGGGGGCCACCGGGGAGCTGTTTTTT
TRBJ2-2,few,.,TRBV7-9,CASSPRILGPNTGELFF,TGTGCCAGCAGCCCCCGAATCTTGGGGCCTAACACCGGGGAGCTGTTTTTT
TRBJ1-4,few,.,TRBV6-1,CASSRSNGAVPEKLFF,TGTGCCAGCAGTCGCTCAAACGGGGCAGTCCCCGAAAAACTGTTTTTT
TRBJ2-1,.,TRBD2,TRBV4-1,CASSQGGASGGSYNEQFF,TGCGCCAGCAGCCAAGGGGGAGCTAGCGGGGGATCCTACAATGAGCAGTTCTTC
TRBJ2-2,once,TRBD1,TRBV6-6,CASSYPLAAWTGTTGELFF,TGTGCCAGCAGTTACCCCCTCGCGGCCTGGACAGGGACCACCGGGGAGCTGTTTTTT
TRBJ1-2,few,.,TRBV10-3,CAISERLDGDFLLWGYTF,TGTGCCATCAGTGAGAGATTGGACGGAGACTTTCTTCTATGGGGCTACACCTTC
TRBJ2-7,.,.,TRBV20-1,CSARDLQFSSYEQYF,TGCAGTGCTAGAGATCTTCAGTTTTCGTCGTACGAGCAGTACTTC
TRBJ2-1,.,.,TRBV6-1,CASKGAGLFF,TGTGCCTCAAAGGGCGCAGGACTGTTCTTC
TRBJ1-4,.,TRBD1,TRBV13,CASRSAGTGGEKLFF,TGTGCCAGCAGGTCTGCCGGGACAGGGGGAGAAAAACTGTTTTTT
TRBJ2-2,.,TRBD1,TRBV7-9,CASSFSRDRVIANTGELFF,TGTGCCAGCAGCTTCTCCCGGGACAGGGTTATCGCGAACACCGGGGAGCTGTTTTTT
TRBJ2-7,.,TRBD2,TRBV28,CASRLAGNYEQYF,TGTGCCAGCAGACTAGCGGGGAACTACGAGCAGTACTTC
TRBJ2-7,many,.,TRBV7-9,CASSPRQDPHEQYF,TGTGCCAGCAGCCCTCGACAGGATCCCCACGAGCAGTACTTC
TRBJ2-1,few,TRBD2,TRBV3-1,CASSQVSGRGEQFF,TGTGCCAGCAGCCAAGTGTCAGGGAGGGGTGAGCAGTTCTTC
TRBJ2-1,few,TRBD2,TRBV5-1,CASSFYGSGGDEQFF,TGCGCCAGCAGCTTCTACGGTAGCGGGGGAGATGAGCAGTTCTTC
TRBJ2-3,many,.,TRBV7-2,CASSLARERDTQYF,TGTGCCAGCAGCTTAGCCAGGGAACGAGATACGCAGTATTTT
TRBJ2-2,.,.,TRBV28,CATHGELFF,TGTGCCACCCACGGGGAGCTGTTTTTT
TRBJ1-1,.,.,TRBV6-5,CASSYSPGGPEAFF,TGTGCCAGCAGTTACTCCCCGGGAGGGCCTGAAGCTTTCTTT